The 7 T cell receptor beta chains below were found in one sample sequenced in a study of blood T cells in healthy people across ages. Through a sample-barcoded 5' primer and a J-beta primer mix, a second PCR was run for roughly 7 to 12 cycles. A single record per CDR3 protein comes from TCRdb applying MiXCR to the 5' RACE reads. Of about 800,000 distinct CDR3 sequences listed, around 25% are singletons. This sample also belongs to another study, concerning T cells of mothers and their children.

Sample: blood. The receptors come from a boy younger than 18 in good health.

The rearrangement joins TRBV3-1 to TRBJ2-3, with a possible D match to TRBD1 (5 bases). The V gene lost 1 base and the J gene lost 11 bases, with 13 bases spanning the gap. CDR1 and CDR2 (germline): LGHDT, YNNKEL (reference sequence). The CDR3 loop spans 13 amino acids. In DNA, the CDR3 is TGTGCCAGCAGCCAAGGGGGCTATACGTGGCAGTATTTT. Amino acids: CASSQGGYTWQYF.

The V gene is TRBV10-3, the J gene TRBJ2-5; 8 nucleotides align to TRBD2. The germline gives CDR1 ENHRY, CDR2 SYGVKD. The CDR3 has 14 amino acids. V was clipped by 5 bases and J by 6 bases; unmatched bases: 8. This CDR3 reads CAISPGLEGQTQYF. For the CDR3, the DNA is TGTGCCATCAGTCCGGGACTAGAGGGGCAGACCCAGTACTTC.

CDR3 DNA sequence: TGTGCCAGCAGCCCCCTGACCATAAACGAGCAGTACTTC. Protein sequence: CASSPLTINEQYF. The chain combines TRBV12-3 or TRBV12-4 with TRBJ2-7, with D unresolved. V lost 6 bases and J lost 5, with 14 bases in between. This CDR3 comprises 13 residues.

This sequence joins TRBV18 and TRBJ2-4; 7 positions match TRBD1. The CDR3 is made up of 14 amino acids. J gave up 5 bases and V 4 bases, and 5 bases lay outside the gene matches. Germline V CDR1 and CDR2: KGHSH, LQKENI. CDR3 loop: CASSLTGTENIQYF. Written as DNA, the CDR3 is TGTGCCAGCTCACTAACCGGGACAGAAAACATTCAGTACTTC.

The chain recombines TRBV20-1 with TRBJ2-3, with unresolved D. Germline CDR1 is DFQATT and CDR2 is SNEGSKA (reference sequence). Between the trimmed V and J ends, which lost 2 bases and 2 bases, there was a span of 8 bases. This CDR3 has 13 residues. CDR3 nucleotides: TGCAGTGCTAGACACATAACCACAGATACGCAGTATTTT. Its protein product is CSARHITTDTQYF.

This rearrangement joins TRBV6-5 to TRBJ1-1, with D possibly TRBD1 on 5 matching bases. CDR1 is MNHEY and CDR2 is SVGAGI in the germline V gene. The CDR3 consists of 15 residues. V shed 0 bases and J shed 1 base, with 9 bases lying between them. CDR3 residues: CASSYSAGKNTEAFF. DNA for the CDR3: TGTGCCAGCAGTTACTCGGCAGGGAAGAACACTGAAGCTTTCTTT.

This clonotype showed up just a few times. The CDR3 coding sequence is TGTGCCAGCAGCCAAGATCTATCAGGGTACTATGGCTACACCTTC. Translation gives CASSQDLSGYYGYTF. This sequence joins TRBV3-1 and TRBJ1-2; the D gene is possibly TRBD1 (5 bases). Trimming stripped 0 bases from V and 3 bases from J, with 11 bases between. Germline V gives CDR1 LGHDT, CDR2 YNNKEL (reference sequence). The length of the CDR3 is 15 residues.